One sample yielded the 32 T cell receptor beta chains listed below, sequenced in a study of early stage breast cancer tumors. Sequencing used immunoSEQ multiplex PCR; TCRdb keeps in-frame clones, though not all of them. The top ten clones hold 5% of a sample with roughly 53,000 clones, about nine tenths of them seen once. The sequencing sample was made of blood. The receptor source for this set is a person aged 65 to 85 with breast cancer.

CDR3 amino acids: CASRSGTAKNTEAFF. In DNA, the CDR3 is TGTGCCAGCAGGTCCGGGACAGCAAAGAACACTGAAGCTTTCTTT. The chain couples TRBV6-6 to TRBJ1-1; 7 bases map to TRBD1. This CDR3 contains 15 residues. Germline trimming cut 6 bases from V and 1 base from J; bases unmatched to any gene: 8. From germline, CDR1 is MNHNY and CDR2 SVGAGI (reference sequence).

This chain links TRBV18 with TRBJ1-6, with D maybe TRBD1 (5 bases). Germline V gene sequence: CDR1 KGHSH, CDR2 LQKENI. The CDR3 totals 14 residues. The V and J ends lost 2 bases and 8 bases respectively, with 10 bases between them. The CDR3 spells CASSPTGEDSPLHF. The CDR3 region has the DNA TGTGCCAGCTCACCAACGGGGGAGGATTCACCCCTCCACTTT. Supplemented by reference TRBV18 and TRBJ1-6, the full variable domain reads NAGVMQNPRHLVRRRGQEARLRCSPMKGHSHVYWYRQLPEEGLKFMVYLQKENIIDESGMPKERFSAEFPKEGPSILRIQQVVRGDSAAYFCASSPTGEDSPLHFGNGTRLTVT.

This chain connects TRBV12-5 to TRBJ1-5; D is possibly TRBD1 (5 bases). Between the trimmed V and J ends, which lost 7 bases and 7 bases, there was a span of 11 bases. The germline gives CDR1 LGHNT, CDR2 FRNRAP. The CDR3 extends over 12 amino acids. The CDR3 DNA reads as TGTGCTAGTGCTCTCGCAGGGCAGCCCCAGCATTTT. Translated: CASALAGQPQHF.

The genes are TRBV6-6 and TRBJ2-1; 9 positions agree with TRBD1. Germline V gene data show CDR1 as MNHNY and CDR2 as SVGAGI (reference sequence). This CDR3 contains 15 residues. J was trimmed by 2 bases and V by 5 bases; bases with no gene match: 4. CDR3: CASSDGTGPYNEQFF. The CDR3 DNA reads as TGTGCCAGCAGTGACGGGACAGGGCCCTACAATGAGCAGTTCTTC.

The V call is TRBV5-4, the J call TRBJ1-6; D is ambiguous. Deletions cut 4 bases from V and 7 bases from J, with 12 bases between. CDR1 is SGHNT and CDR2 is YYREEE in the germline V gene (reference sequence). CDR3 size: 14 residues. CDR3 protein: CASSPRGGNSPLHF. CDR3 DNA sequence: TGTGCCAGCAGCCCCCGAGGAGGGAATTCACCCCTCCACTTT.

The chain combines TRBV6-5 with TRBJ2-1, with TRBD2 as a possible D gene (5 bases). CDR3 length: 12 residues. Germline CDR1 reads MNHEY; CDR2 reads SVGAGI. V gave up 7 bases and J gave up 9 bases, with 13 bases separating them. CDR3 sequence reads: CASTPRAGEQFF. As DNA, the CDR3 is TGTGCCAGCACCCCCCGGGCGGGTGAGCAGTTCTTC.

The rearrangement links TRBV4-2 to TRBJ1-3; 7 bases match TRBD1. V was clipped by 0 bases and J by 2 bases; unmatched bases: 4. The CDR3 runs to 16 residues. Germline-derived CDR1 and CDR2 are LGHNA and YNFKEQ. The CDR3 sequence is CASSQDEGATGNTIYF. The CDR3 DNA is TGTGCCAGCAGCCAAGATGAGGGGGCAACTGGAAACACCATATATTTT.

V and J are TRBV19 and TRBJ2-7, with 10 nucleotides matching TRBD1. CDR1 is LNHDA and CDR2 is SQIVND in the germline V gene (reference sequence). V lost 8 bases to trimming and J lost 6 bases; unmatched junction nucleotides: 7. The CDR3 is 13 residues long. In DNA form, the CDR3 reads TGTGCCAGTGCTGCCCGGGACAGGGGCGAGCAGTACTTC. Protein: CASAARDRGEQYF.

V and J are TRBV7-6 and TRBJ2-7, with 8 bases identical to TRBD2. This CDR3 comprises 13 residues. The germline V gene has CDR1 SGHVS and CDR2 FNYEAQ. The junction had 7 bases not matched to a gene; V was cut back by 6 bases and J by 6 bases. Here the CDR3 DNA reads TGTGCCAGCAGTACAGCGGGAGTCGGCGAGCAGTACTTC. Amino acids: CASSTAGVGEQYF.

The genes are TRBV6-1 and TRBJ1-4, with a weak D call TRBD1 (6 bases). Germline V CDR1 and CDR2: MNHNS, SASEGT. Trimming cost V 5 bases and J 6 bases, with 10 bases left between them. The CDR3 runs to 13 residues. The CDR3: CASSRTDDEKLFF. CDR3 DNA: TGTGCCAGCAGTAGGACAGACGATGAAAAACTGTTTTTT.

The rearrangement joins TRBV15 to TRBJ2-3, with 10 nucleotides matching TRBD2. The CDR3 sequence is 16 residues long. The germline V gene encodes CDR1 LNHNV and CDR2 YYDKDF (reference sequence). V dropped 1 base and J dropped 2; count of bases not matched to a gene: 3. Here the CDR3 reads CATSRGTSGYTDTQYF. Here the CDR3 DNA reads TGTGCCACCAGCAGAGGGACTAGCGGCTACACAGATACGCAGTATTTT.

The chain employs TRBV30 and TRBJ2-7, with 13 bases identical to TRBD2. The CDR3 totals 16 residues. Trimming at V came to 2 bases and at J to 2 bases, leaving 6 bases not matched to a gene. CDR1 GTSNPN and CDR2 SVGIG come from the germline V gene (reference sequence). As DNA, the CDR3 is TGTGCCTGGAGTTCTGGACTAGCGGGAGTGGCCTACGAGCAGTACTTC. Its translation is CAWSSGLAGVAYEQYF. Full variable domain (outside the CDR3, taken from reference TRBV30 and TRBJ2-7): SQTIHQWPATLVQPVGSPLSLECTVEGTSNPNLYWYRQAAGRGLQLLFYSVGIGQISSEVPQNLSASRPQDRQFILSSKKLLLSDSGFYLCAWSSGLAGVAYEQYFGPGTRLTVT.

The chain links TRBV19 to TRBJ2-7; 9 nucleotides agree with TRBD2. With 7 bases clipped from V and 4 bases from J, the junction kept 11 bases outside the gene matches. This CDR3 is built from 15 residues. Per the germline V gene, CDR1 is LNHDA and CDR2 is SQIVND (reference sequence). Here the CDR3 DNA reads TGTGCCAGTACCGATGGGGTAGCGGGAGCTTACGAGCAGTACTTC. The encoded protein is CASTDGVAGAYEQYF. The whole variable domain, remainder taken from reference TRBV19 and TRBJ2-7, is DGGITQSPKYLFRKEGQNVTLSCEQNLNHDAMYWYRQDPGQGLRLIYYSQIVNDFQKGDIAEGYSVSREKKESFPLTVTSAQKNPTAFYLCASTDGVAGAYEQYFGPGTRLTVT.

This chain joins TRBV7-6 and TRBJ2-1; D ambiguous. The germline gives CDR1 SGHVS, CDR2 FNYEAQ. The CDR3 loop spans 13 amino acids. V lost 1 base, J lost 8 bases, and 9 bases lay in between. CDR3 coding DNA: TGTGCCAGCAGCTTAGTAGCCTTGGATGAGCAGTTCTTC. This gives the protein CASSLVALDEQFF. Looking up the rest from reference TRBV7-6 and TRBJ2-1 gives the full variable domain: GAGVSQSPRYKVTKRGQDVALRCDPISGHVSLYWYRQALGQGPEFLTYFNYEAQQDKSGLPNDRFSAERPEGSISTLTIQRTEQRDSAMYRCASSLVALDEQFFGPGTRLTVL.

The genes are TRBV15 and TRBJ1-1; TRBD1 is a possible D gene (5 bases). Germline values: CDR1 LNHNV, CDR2 YYDKDF (reference sequence). The V end lost 1 base, the J end lost 2 bases, and 11 bases lay between the germline ends. The CDR3 has 15 residues. The CDR3 loop is CATSRGRQTNTEAFF. CDR3 in DNA: TGTGCCACCAGCAGAGGCAGACAGACAAACACTGAAGCTTTCTTT.

This sequence joins TRBV4-2 and TRBJ2-7, with TRBD1 matching 8 bases. CDR1 and CDR2 from the germline V gene are LGHNA and YNFKEQ. The length of the CDR3 is 14 residues. J lost 3 bases, V lost 3 bases, and 4 bases had no gene match. The CDR3 is CASSQQGADYEQYF. CDR3 coding DNA: TGTGCCAGCAGCCAGCAGGGGGCGGACTACGAGCAGTACTTC.

The CDR3: CASSESQRWTDTQYF. CDR3 bases: TGTGCCAGCAGTGAAAGTCAGCGGTGGACAGATACGCAGTATTTT. The chain joins TRBV2 to TRBJ2-3, with a possible D match to TRBD2 (5 bases). This CDR3 has 15 residues. The V gene's germline CDR1 is SNHLY and CDR2 FYNNEI. V lost 2 bases, J lost 3 bases, and 12 bases lay in between.

The V gene is TRBV29-1, the J gene TRBJ2-1; 7 bases line up with TRBD2. The CDR3 covers 13 residues. The V and J ends lost 1 base and 9 bases, in that order; junction bases with no gene match: 6. CDR1 and CDR2 from the germline V gene are SQVTM and ANQGSEA. The chain's CDR3 is CSVEGAGAAEQFF. CDR3 nucleotide sequence: TGCAGCGTTGAAGGGGCGGGAGCAGCTGAGCAGTTCTTC.

This clone was observed a single time. The chain couples TRBV11-2 to TRBJ2-2, with TRBD1 matching 10 bases. The trim removed 6 bases at V and 4 bases at J, leaving 2 bases unmatched. Germline values: CDR1 SGHAT, CDR2 FQNNGV. CDR3 size: 14 residues. CDR3 sequence reads: CASSWTGGTGELFF. CDR3 bases: TGTGCCAGCAGTTGGACAGGGGGCACCGGGGAGCTGTTTTTT.

The V gene is TRBV27, the J gene TRBJ1-1, with D unclear. The V end was cut by 5 bases, the J end by 5 bases, with 12 bases between. CDR1 is MNHEY, CDR2 SMNVEV, per germline (reference sequence). CDR3 size: 13 residues. DNA for the CDR3: TGTGCCAGCAGTCCCGCCCAGACTACTGAAGCTTTCTTT. Translation: CASSPAQTTEAFF.

This clone showed up just once. The rearrangement joins TRBV9 to TRBJ2-1, with TRBD2 matching 10 bases. Looked up from germline, CDR1 is SGDLS and CDR2 is YYNGEE. The ends lost 0 bases at V and 5 bases at J; junction bases unmatched: 2. The CDR3 extends over 15 amino acids. In DNA form, the CDR3 reads TGTGCCAGCAGCGTAGTGGGGACTAGCGACAATGAGCAGTTCTTC. Its protein is CASSVVGTSDNEQFF. The whole variable domain, filled in from reference TRBV9 and TRBJ2-1, reads DSGVTQTPKHLITATGQRVTLRCSPRSGDLSVYWYQQSLDQGLQFLIQYYNGEERAKGNILERFSAQQFPDLHSELNLSSLELGDSALYFCASSVVGTSDNEQFFGPGTRLTVL.

This clone was seen a single time. The rearrangement links TRBV18 to TRBJ1-4; 11 nucleotides align to TRBD1. The CDR3 sequence is 15 residues long. CDR1 is KGHSH and CDR2 is LQKENI in the germline V gene. V shed 3 bases and J 7 bases; nucleotides not matched to a gene: 4. Written as DNA, the CDR3 is TGTGCCAGCTCACCCCCGGGACAGGGGGGTGAAAAACTGTTTTTT. Protein product: CASSPPGQGGEKLFF.

This clone appeared a single time. This CDR3 reads CATHRTRPYEQYF. The CDR3 bases are TGTGCCACCCACCGCACACGTCCCTACGAGCAGTACTTC. This chain links TRBV19 with TRBJ2-7; D ambiguous. The CDR3 totals 13 residues. Germline-derived CDR1 and CDR2 are LNHDA and SQIVND (reference sequence). Trimming pared 10 bases from V and 2 bases from J, leaving 15 bases between.

The V and J genes are TRBV28 and TRBJ1-5; 7 bases agree with TRBD1. The V gene end was trimmed by 6 bases and the J gene end by 3 bases; junction bases not matched to a gene: 5. Per the germline V gene, CDR1 is MDHEN and CDR2 is SYDVKM. This CDR3 region has 14 residues. The CDR3 protein is CASRLRGPNQPQHF. For the CDR3, the DNA is TGTGCCAGCAGACTAAGGGGGCCCAATCAGCCCCAGCATTTT.

The chain is built from TRBV5-1 and TRBJ1-1; 7 bases match TRBD1. Germline loops: CDR1 SGHRS, CDR2 YFSETQ. This CDR3 has 15 residues. Unmatched junction bases numbered 9, after V lost 2 bases and J lost 5 bases. The CDR3, as DNA: TGCGCCAGCAGCTTACGACAGGGCCAGGGGACTGAAGCTTTCTTT. As protein: CASSLRQGQGTEAFF.

The V and J genes are TRBV28 and TRBJ2-7; 12 bases agree with TRBD1. The V segment lost 11 bases and the J segment 7 bases; nucleotides outside the gene matches: 12. Germline values: CDR1 MDHEN, CDR2 SYDVKM. The CDR3 has 14 residues. The CDR3 DNA follows: TGTGCCGGCCGCTCCGGGACAGGGGGCGGTGAGCAGTACTTC. Its translation is CAGRSGTGGGEQYF.

The chain uses TRBV10-3 and TRBJ1-3; D is undetermined. The V end was cut by 1 base, the J end by 0 bases, with 13 bases between. The CDR3 sequence is 17 residues long. Germline assignment: CDR1 ENHRY and CDR2 SYGVKD. For the CDR3, the DNA is TGTGCCATCAGTGAGTGGTCAGGAGGGTACTCTGGAAACACCATATATTTT. Its protein is CAISEWSGGYSGNTIYF.

The chain carries TRBV4-2 and TRBJ2-5; D unclear. CDR1 LGHNA and CDR2 YNFKEQ come from the germline V gene. V was trimmed by 0 bases and J by 0 bases, leaving 11 bases between them. CDR3 length equals 16 residues. DNA of the CDR3: TGTGCCAGCAGCCAAGACCCCCGAGGCAACCAAGAGACCCAGTACTTC. Residues: CASSQDPRGNQETQYF.

V usage is TRBV5-6 and J usage is TRBJ1-6; TRBD1 matches 8 bases. V lost 5 bases to trimming and J lost 3 bases; unmatched junction nucleotides: 7. Germline lookup yields CDR1 SGHDT and CDR2 YYEEEE. The CDR3 has 16 amino acids. The CDR3: CASSSDRANYNSPLHF. In DNA, the CDR3 is TGTGCCAGCAGTTCGGACAGGGCCAACTATAATTCACCCCTCCACTTT.

The V call is TRBV2, the J call TRBJ1-1; 11 positions match TRBD1. This CDR3 contains 16 residues. The germline V gene encodes CDR1 SNHLY and CDR2 FYNNEI. V was clipped by 10 bases and J by 4 bases; unmatched bases: 14. The CDR3, as DNA: TGTGCCACAACCGGACAGGGGGCCTCTGGGGGCACTGAAGCTTTCTTT. Protein product: CATTGQGASGGTEAFF.

The rearrangement uses TRBV29-1 and TRBJ1-5, with D uncertain. Germline values: CDR1 SQVTM, CDR2 ANQGSEA. Between the trimmed V and J ends, which lost 6 bases and 3 bases, there was a span of 9 bases. CDR3 length: 12 residues. The CDR3 region has the DNA TGCAGCGTCGCACAAATCAATCAGCCCCAGCATTTT. Protein sequence: CSVAQINQPQHF.

The chain employs TRBV7-8 and TRBJ2-3; a possible D gene is TRBD2 (6 bases). The CDR3 covers 13 residues. The germline V gene encodes CDR1 SGHVS and CDR2 FQNEAQ. V dropped 6 bases and J dropped 2 bases, with 9 bases sitting between them. This chain's CDR3 is CASRAGYTDTQYF. The CDR3 nucleotides read TGTGCCAGCAGGGCGGGGTACACAGATACGCAGTATTTT. Looking up the rest from reference TRBV7-8 and TRBJ2-3 gives the full variable domain: GAGVSQSPRYKVAKRGQDVALRCDPISGHVSLFWYQQALGQGPEFLTYFQNEAQLDKSGLPSDRFFAERPEGSVSTLKIQRTQQEDSAVYLCASRAGYTDTQYFGPGTRLTVL.